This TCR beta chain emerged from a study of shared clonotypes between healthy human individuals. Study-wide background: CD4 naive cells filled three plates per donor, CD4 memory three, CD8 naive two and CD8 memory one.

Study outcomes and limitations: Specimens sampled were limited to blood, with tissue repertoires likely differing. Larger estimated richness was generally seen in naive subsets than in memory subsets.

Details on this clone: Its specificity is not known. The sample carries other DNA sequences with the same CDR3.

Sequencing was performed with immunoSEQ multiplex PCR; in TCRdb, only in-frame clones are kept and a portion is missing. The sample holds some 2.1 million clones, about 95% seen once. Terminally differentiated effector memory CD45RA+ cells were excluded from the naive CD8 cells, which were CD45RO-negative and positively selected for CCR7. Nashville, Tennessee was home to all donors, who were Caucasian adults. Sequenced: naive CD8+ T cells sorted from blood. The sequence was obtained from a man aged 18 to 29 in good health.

CDR3 protein: CASSAGGPYNEQFF. DNA of the CDR3: TGTGCCAGCAGCGCGGGCGGGCCGTACAATGAGCAGTTCTTC. This sequence joins TRBV9 and TRBJ2-1; D is possibly TRBD2 (5 bases). Germline V gene sequence: CDR1 SGDLS, CDR2 YYNGEE. The V and J ends lost 3 bases and 4 bases respectively, with 11 bases between them. The CDR3 is made up of 14 amino acids. Based on the CDR3 plus reference TRBV9 and TRBJ2-1, the full variable domain is DSGVTQTPKHLITATGQRVTLRCSPRSGDLSVYWYQQSLDQGLQFLIQYYNGEERAKGNILERFSAQQFPDLHSELNLSSLELGDSALYFCASSAGGPYNEQFFGPGTRLTVL.